This TCR beta chain comes out of a study of shared clonotypes between healthy human individuals. Donors were healthy HIV-negative adults without recently reported acute infections or vaccinations. In the case of this clone: Its antigen remains unknown.

Study-wide points: Non-shared clonotypes displayed generation probabilities falling below those of clonotypes present in all four donors.

CDR1 is MGHRA, CDR2 YSYEKL, per germline. Unmatched junction bases numbered 11, after V lost 1 base and J lost 5 bases. The CDR3 is 17 amino acids. Sequencing used immunoSEQ multiplex PCR; TCRdb keeps in-frame clones, though not all of them. The sample records hundreds of thousands of clones, around 73% being singletons. The sample consisted of memory CD4+ T cells sorted from blood. Regarding subset: CD45RA-negative fraction. J is TRBJ2-1 and V is TRBV4-1; 7 nucleotides align to TRBD1. This TCR derives from a woman in her twenties or thirties in good health. CDR3 protein: CASSQVQGTANNNEQFF. CDR3 coding DNA: TGCGCCAGCAGCCAAGTTCAAGGGACAGCGAACAACAATGAGCAGTTCTTC.